This entry lists 18 T cell receptor beta chains sequenced from one sample in a study of identical twins. MiXCR was run by TCRdb on the 5' RACE reads, yielding one entry per CDR3 protein. The sample holds under 1 million distinct CDR3 sequences, more than 9% seen once. These data were likewise used in another study, on yellow fever vaccine responses in identical twins.

Sequenced material: PBMCs. The source is a woman aged 18-30 years in good health.

This clonotype appeared a few times. This chain uses TRBV25-1 with TRBJ1-2; possible D gene TRBD1, 5 bases. Per germline, CDR1 MGHDK and CDR2 SYGVNS. The CDR3 has 13 amino acids. Trimming shortened V by 4 bases and J by 4 bases, and 10 bases separated the two germline ends. Here the CDR3 reads CASSGRVGYGYTF. The CDR3 DNA sequence: TGTGCCAGCAGTGGCAGGGTGGGCTATGGCTACACCTTC.

This clonotype was detected ten times or more. The rearrangement joins TRBV5-1 to TRBJ1-3; tentatively, D is TRBD1 (5 bases). V lost 0 bases and J 2 bases, leaving 6 bases between the germline ends. The CDR3 runs 14 residues. Germline loops: CDR1 SGHRS, CDR2 YFSETQ. For the CDR3, the DNA is TGCGCCAGCAGCTTGGGCAGGGCTGGAAACACCATATATTTT. Amino acid sequence: CASSLGRAGNTIYF.

Ten or more counts support this clonotype. The rearrangement uses TRBV7-9 and TRBJ2-1; TRBD2 aligns across 7 bases. From germline, CDR1 is SEHNR and CDR2 FQNEAQ (reference sequence). The CDR3 consists of 15 residues. With V trimmed by 3 bases and J by 5 bases, 7 bases remained unmatched. CDR3 nucleotide sequence: TGTGCCAGCAGCTTGGGAACTAGCGATCACAATGAGCAGTTCTTC. This encodes CASSLGTSDHNEQFF.

V is TRBV10-3 and J is TRBJ2-7; the match to TRBD2 covers 8 bases. The germline V gene has CDR1 ENHRY and CDR2 SYGVKD. The CDR3 loop spans 15 amino acids. The trim removed 0 bases at V and 4 bases at J, leaving 5 bases unmatched. The chain's CDR3 is CAISESAGLVYEQYV. In DNA, the CDR3 is TGTGCCATCAGTGAGTCAGCGGGACTAGTATACGAGCAGTACGTC.

This clonotype was seen more than once but under ten times. The V call is TRBV5-1, the J call TRBJ2-4; the D gene is possibly TRBD1 (6 bases). Trimming cost V 5 bases and J 10 bases, with 13 bases left between them. The germline V gene encodes CDR1 SGHRS and CDR2 YFSETQ. The CDR3 spans 12 residues. CDR3 nucleotides: TGCGCCAGCAGATCGGACAGCAGAATTCAGTACTTC. Translation gives CASRSDSRIQYF.

The table lists this clonotype with a few counts. This chain connects TRBV7-6 to TRBJ2-5; D call uncertain. V was pared by 5 bases and J by 0 bases, with 10 bases between. CDR3 length equals 14 residues. From germline, CDR1 is SGHVS and CDR2 FNYEAQ. CDR3 sequence (DNA): TGTGCCAGCAGCCCCGTGGGGAACCAAGAGACCCAGTACTTC. Protein product: CASSPVGNQETQYF.

The V gene is TRBV6-1, the J gene TRBJ2-7; D is ambiguous. Trimming shortened V by 4 bases and J by 0 bases, and 13 bases separated the two germline ends. This CDR3 comprises 15 residues. Germline-derived CDR1 and CDR2 are MNHNS and SASEGT. The CDR3 here is CASSAVTEPSYEQYF. The CDR3 DNA is TGTGCCAGCAGTGCCGTGACTGAGCCCTCCTACGAGCAGTACTTC.

This clonotype was recorded many times. The rearrangement links TRBV4-1 to TRBJ2-1; D not certain. V lost 0 bases and J 4 bases, leaving 10 bases between the germline ends. The CDR3 totals 15 residues. Germline loops: CDR1 MGHRA, CDR2 YSYEKL. CDR3 sequence: CASSQDGLLYNEQFF. CDR3 in DNA: TGCGCCAGCAGCCAAGATGGGTTGCTGTACAATGAGCAGTTCTTC.

This clonotype was counted at least ten times. This chain links TRBV7-8 with TRBJ2-3, with no clear D. V lost 1 base and J 3 bases, leaving 11 bases between the germline ends. From germline, CDR1 is SGHVS and CDR2 FQNEAQ. The CDR3 sequence is 15 residues long. This CDR3 reads CASSLVAFGTDTQYF. CDR3 in DNA: TGTGCCAGCAGCTTAGTGGCCTTTGGGACAGATACGCAGTATTTT.

The chain links TRBV3-1 to TRBJ1-1, with TRBD1 identical over 9 bases. Germline values: CDR1 LGHDT, CDR2 YNNKEL (reference sequence). The CDR3 length is 15 residues. V lost 2 bases to trimming and J lost 1 base; unmatched junction nucleotides: 2. For the CDR3, the DNA is TGTGCCAGCAGCCAACTGGACAGGGGGAACACTGAAGCTTTCTTT. The encoded protein is CASSQLDRGNTEAFF. The entire variable domain, with the rest obtained from reference TRBV3-1 and TRBJ1-1, is as follows: DTAVSQTPKYLVTQMGNDKSIKCEQNLGHDTMYWYKQDSKKFLKIMFSYNNKELIINETVPNRFSPKSPDKAHLNLHINSLELGDSAVYFCASSQLDRGNTEAFFGQGTRLTVV.

This clonotype was observed a few times. This chain joins TRBV3-1 and TRBJ2-1; no reliable D call. With 4 bases removed from V and 2 bases from J, the gap between germline ends came to 15 bases. Germline lookup yields CDR1 LGHDT and CDR2 YNNKEL (reference sequence). The CDR3 is 16 residues long. CDR3 protein: CASSPSQEFPYNEQFF. The CDR3 bases are TGTGCCAGCAGCCCCTCTCAGGAATTTCCCTACAATGAGCAGTTCTTC.

About this clonotype: A far larger clone is one base from this, pointing to a likely read error. This sequence joins TRBV28 and TRBJ2-7; 7 nucleotides line up with TRBD2. Germline-derived CDR1 and CDR2 are MDHEN and SYDVKM. CDR3 length: 12 residues. Trimming took 4 bases from V and 3 from J; bases not matched to a gene: 0. The chain's CDR3 is CASSWTSYEQYF. The CDR3 DNA reads as TGTGCCAGCAGTTGGACTAGCTACGAGCAGTACTTC.

In its sample, this clonotype was seen a few times. V usage is TRBV20-1 and J usage is TRBJ1-5; D gene uncertain. The length of the CDR3 is 12 residues. Germline V gene sequence: CDR1 DFQATT, CDR2 SNEGSKA (reference sequence). Trimming pared 1 base from V and 7 bases from J, leaving 8 bases between. The CDR3 protein is CSARGVGQPQHF. CDR3 in DNA: TGCAGTGCTAGAGGGGTTGGACAGCCCCAGCATTTT.

The sample holds many counts of this clonotype. CDR3 bases: TGTGCCAGCAGGCTGAGGACAGGCCCTTCACCCCTCCACTTT. Translating it yields CASRLRTGPSPLHF. The rearrangement links TRBV6-1 to TRBJ1-6; 7 nucleotides match TRBD1. This CDR3 is 14 amino acids long. V gave up 6 bases and J gave up 9 bases; unmatched junction bases: 8. Germline-derived CDR1 and CDR2 are MNHNS and SASEGT.

To note about this clonotype: At one of its ends the junction is not consistent with the germline gene, which may arise from a read error. The chain has TRBV18 and TRBJ2-1; 13 bases map to TRBD2. Germline V gene data show CDR1 as KGHSH and CDR2 as LQKENI. This CDR3 region has 15 residues. The CDR3 here is CASSPLAGGRSEQFF. The CDR3 DNA reads TGTGCCAGCTCGCCACTAGCGGGAGGGCGAAGTGAGCAGTTCTTC.

V and J are TRBV6-4 and TRBJ2-3; D is perhaps TRBD2 (6 bases). Trimming left V 2 bases short and J 2 bases short, with 11 bases between. The CDR3 consists of 15 residues. Germline assignment: CDR1 MRHNA and CDR2 SNTAGT. The CDR3 region is CASSDQRAPTDTQYF. DNA for the CDR3: TGTGCCAGCAGTGACCAGCGGGCTCCCACAGATACGCAGTATTTT.

Written as DNA, the CDR3 is TGTGCCAGCAGCTTAGCATTCCAACTCGAGCAGTACGTC. As protein: CASSLAFQLEQYV. The rearrangement uses TRBV7-2 and TRBJ2-7; D not resolved. This CDR3 region has 13 residues. Germline CDR1 reads SGHTA; CDR2 reads FQGNSA. Trimming cost V 0 bases and J 6 bases, with 9 bases left between them.

The chain combines TRBV20-1 with TRBJ1-1; possible D gene TRBD1, 5 bases. The V end was cut by 5 bases, the J end by 0 bases, with 7 bases between. Germline V lookup: CDR1 DFQATT, CDR2 SNEGSKA (reference sequence). This CDR3 region has 12 residues. The CDR3, as DNA: TGCAGTGCTCGGGGGTTGAACACTGAAGCTTTCTTT. This translates into CSARGLNTEAFF.